This is a list of T cell receptor beta chains from one sample in a study of blood T cell repertoires in COVID-19. Measured with immunoSEQ multiplex PCR; TCRdb has only the in-frame clones, and not every one. The sample includes 98,000 or so clones, about four fifths of them seen just once. The sample consisted of peripheral blood. The receptors originated from a man between 60 and 75 years old with acute or convalescent COVID-19. The CDR3 runs from the conserved cysteine through the conserved F or W. The D gene is left open where the match is weak. Clone size appears in some rows only: once, few, many, or a class for an expanded clone.

d_call	j_call	clone_size	v_call	cdr3_aa	cdr3_nt
TRBD1	TRBJ2-2	few	TRBV19	CASSPTGVVGTGELFF	TGTGCCAGTAGCCCGACAGGGGTCGTTGGCACCGGGGAGCTGTTTTTT
.	TRBJ1-3	.	TRBV6-1	CASSEIQGSSGNTIYF	TGTGCCAGCAGTGAAATACAGGGTTCATCGGGAAACACCATATATTTT
TRBD1	TRBJ2-5	.	TRBV5-4	CASSFGTDQETQYF	TGTGCCAGCAGCTTCGGGACAGATCAAGAGACCCAGTACTTC
TRBD2	TRBJ2-5	.	TRBV3-1/TRBV3-2	CASSEGWLAGKETQYF	TGTGCCAGCAGCGAAGGATGGCTAGCGGGGAAAGAGACCCAGTACTTC
TRBD1	TRBJ2-7	.	TRBV27	CASSRSLGQVHEQYF	TGTGCCAGCAGTCGCAGCTTAGGACAGGTCCACGAGCAGTACTTC
.	TRBJ1-2	.	TRBV12-3/TRBV12-4	CASTNTGYGYTF	TGTGCCAGCACCAACACAGGCTATGGCTACACCTTC
.	TRBJ2-2	.	TRBV18	CASSLLGHNTGELFF	TGTGCCAGCTCACTACTGGGACATAACACCGGGGAGCTGTTTTTT
.	TRBJ1-2	.	TRBV20-1	CSASPANDYGYTF	TGCAGTGCTAGTCCAGCGAATGACTATGGCTACACCTTC
.	TRBJ1-5	.	TRBV7-8	CASKVSTGPGGERPQHF	TGTGCCAGCAAGGTGTCCACCGGGCCCGGGGGGGAGCGGCCCCAGCATTTT
TRBD2	TRBJ2-1	.	TRBV5-1	CASSALTSGRTTGGYNEQFF	TGCGCCAGCAGCGCCCTAACTAGCGGGAGGACAACCGGGGGATACAATGAGCAGTTCTTC
TRBD1	TRBJ2-1	.	TRBV9	CASRGQGLNEQFF	TGTGCCAGCAGAGGACAGGGGCTCAATGAGCAGTTCTTC
.	TRBJ1-1	.	TRBV19	CASSSRGRMNTEAFF	TGTGCCAGTAGTAGTAGGGGCCGAATGAACACTGAAGCTTTCTTT
.	TRBJ1-1	.	TRBV6-5	CASRGRGGSTEAFF	TGTGCCAGCAGGGGCCGGGGGGGATCCACTGAAGCTTTCTTT
TRBD1	TRBJ1-6	.	TRBV27	CASSSTGGIPLHF	TGTGCCAGCAGCTCTACAGGGGGAATACCCCTCCACTTT
.	TRBJ2-2	.	TRBV7-9	CASSPTAAAGKLFF	TGTGCCAGCAGCCCAACCGCGGCGGCGGGCAAGCTGTTTTTT
TRBD1	TRBJ1-3	.	TRBV10-3	CAITGPGGQSGNTIYF	TGTGCCATCACGGGTCCAGGGGGCCAATCTGGAAACACCATATATTTT
.	TRBJ1-3	.	TRBV7-6	CASSLLGQSSGNTIYF	TGTGCCAGCAGTCTACTCGGACAGTCCTCTGGAAACACCATATATTTT
TRBD1	TRBJ1-6	.	TRBV6-2/TRBV6-3	CASSYQQGARNSPLHF	TGTGCCAGCAGTTACCAACAGGGGGCTCGTAATTCACCCCTCCACTTT
TRBD2	TRBJ2-7	.	TRBV5-5	CASSSTSTGGSYEQYF	TGTGCCAGCAGCTCGACGTCGACGGGGGGTTCCTACGAGCAGTACTTC
TRBD1	TRBJ1-5	.	TRBV28	CASSFWTGGLNQPQHF	TGTGCCAGCAGTTTTTGGACAGGGGGGCTCAATCAGCCCCAGCATTTT
.	TRBJ2-2	.	TRBV11-2	CASSLGHGATGELFF	TGTGCCAGCAGCTTAGGCCATGGGGCCACCGGGGAGCTGTTTTTT
.	TRBJ2-5	.	TRBV6-5	CASSSPGLSGTQYF	TGTGCCAGCAGTTCTCCGGGACTCTCGGGGACCCAGTACTTC
.	TRBJ1-2	.	TRBV3-1/TRBV3-2	CASSPGKSGYTF	TGTGCCAGCAGTCCAGGGAAGTCTGGCTACACCTTC
.	TRBJ2-2	.	TRBV5-1	CASREEYTGELFF	TGCGCCAGCAGAGAAGAGTACACCGGGGAGCTGTTTTTT
.	TRBJ1-5	.	TRBV12-5	CASGLAHTVSNQPQHF	TGTGCTAGTGGTTTGGCCCATACAGTTAGCAATCAGCCCCAGCATTTT
TRBD1	TRBJ1-1	.	TRBV19	CASSTNRGPNTEAFF	TGTGCCAGTAGTACGAACAGGGGACCGAACACTGAAGCTTTCTTT
.	TRBJ1-1	.	TRBV20-1	CSAPENTEAFF	TGCAGTGCTCCAGAGAACACTGAAGCTTTCTTT
.	TRBJ2-5	.	TRBV5-4	CASSQGYQETQYF	TGTGCCAGCAGTCAGGGGTACCAAGAGACCCAGTACTTC
TRBD2	TRBJ2-2	.	TRBV29-1	CSVEIPVGLAGVGELFF	TGCAGCGTTGAGATACCCGTGGGACTAGCGGGAGTAGGGGAGCTGTTTTTT
TRBD2	TRBJ2-7	.	TRBV2	CASSEQAGAYEQYF	TGTGCCAGCAGTGAACAAGCGGGAGCCTACGAGCAGTACTTC
.	TRBJ1-5	.	TRBV28	CASTKFNQPQHF	TGTGCCAGCACTAAGTTCAATCAGCCCCAGCATTTT
.	TRBJ1-6	.	TRBV2	CAGRVEGSPLHF	TGTGCCGGAAGGGTAGAGGGATCACCCCTCCACTTT